This TCR beta chain emerged from a study of blood T cell repertoires in COVID-19. Clones were read by immunoSEQ multiplex PCR, and TCRdb kept only the in-frame ones, dropping some. The table has approximately 150,000 clones, about four fifths seen once. This CDR3 spans 15 amino acids. Looked up from germline, CDR1 is LGHDT and CDR2 is YNNKEL (reference sequence). The germline V and J ends were trimmed by 1 base and 6 bases, with 16 bases remaining between them. The genes are TRBV3-1 (or the pseudogene TRBV3-2) and TRBJ2-7; TRBD1 might be the D (5 bases). Sequencing was performed on peripheral blood. This clonotype was obtained from a woman aged 80 or over with acute or convalescent COVID-19. CDR3 in amino acids: CASSQGLGVGIEQYF. The CDR3 bases are TGTGCCAGCAGCCAAGGCTTAGGGGTGGGCATCGAGCAGTACTTC.